These 25 T cell receptor beta chains came from one sample sequenced in a study of T cell repertoires in cytomegalovirus infection. From the reads, TCRdb called clonotypes with MiXCR, one entry per CDR3 protein. The sample lists about 250,000 distinct CDR3 sequences, around 6.4% occurring once. The sample taken for sequencing was PBMCs. The receptors come from a human donor in good health (CMV status not recorded). Some clones in this sample may be carry-over from other donors' samples.

The sample holds a few counts of this clonotype. The rearrangement links TRBV5-1 to TRBJ1-1; 9 bases agree with TRBD1. CDR1 SGHRS and CDR2 YFSETQ come from the germline V gene. The CDR3 totals 14 residues. With V trimmed by 6 bases and J by 1 base, 4 bases remained unmatched. The CDR3 sequence: CASIQGAGNTEAFF. In nucleotides, the CDR3 is TGCGCCAGCATACAGGGGGCGGGGAACACTGAAGCTTTCTTT.

As regards this clonotype: A much more abundant neighbour one base away suggests this may be a read error. The chain carries TRBV28 and TRBJ2-7; D not resolved. This CDR3 has 13 amino acids. From germline, CDR1 is MDHEN and CDR2 SYDVKM. The CDR3 nucleotides read TGTGCCAGCAGTTTACACTTATCCTACGTGCAGTACTTC. Amino acids: CASSLHLSYVQYF.

At least ten counts were recorded for this clonotype. The rearrangement uses TRBV7-2 and TRBJ2-1; possibly TRBD2 for D (5 bases). Germline V gives CDR1 SGHTA, CDR2 FQGNSA. CDR3 size: 13 residues. V was shortened by 4 bases and J by 9 bases, with 13 bases between the two germline ends. CDR3 sequence: CASSSLRAGEQFF. CDR3 DNA: TGTGCCAGCAGCTCACTTAGGGCGGGTGAGCAGTTCTTC.

This clonotype was seen at least ten times. This rearrangement joins TRBV7-2 to TRBJ2-3, with D perhaps TRBD1 or TRBD2 (5 bases each). This CDR3 is 14 amino acids long. Germline V gene data show CDR1 as SGHTA and CDR2 as FQGNSA. Trimming removed 4 bases at V and 1 base at J, with 9 bases between. CDR3 region: CASSSPGRTDTQYF. The CDR3 nucleotides read TGTGCCAGCAGCTCCCCGGGGCGCACAGATACGCAGTATTTT.

There are many counts of this clonotype. The V and J genes are TRBV20-1 and TRBJ2-1; weak D call: TRBD1 (6 bases). CDR3 length equals 11 residues. Trimming took 5 bases from V and 7 from J, leaving 9 bases between them. The germline V gene encodes CDR1 DFQATT and CDR2 SNEGSKA (reference sequence). The CDR3 region has the DNA TGCAGTGCTGGCAGGGGTAATGAGCAGTTCTTC. As protein: CSAGRGNEQFF.

In this sample, this clonotype turned up many times. The chain combines TRBV7-2 with TRBJ2-2; no firm D call. The ends were cut back, 4 bases at V and 8 bases at J, with 8 bases in the middle. The CDR3 loop spans 12 amino acids. CDR1 and CDR2 from the germline V gene are SGHTA and FQGNSA. The CDR3 coding sequence is TGTGCCAGCAGCTGGAACGGAGGGGAGCTGTTTTTT. Residues: CASSWNGGELFF.

The sample holds a few counts of this clonotype. V and J are TRBV30 and TRBJ2-1; 9 bases line up with TRBD2. CDR1 and CDR2 from the germline V gene are GTSNPN and SVGIG (reference sequence). After removal of 1 base from V and 9 bases from J, the junction contained 1 base not matched to a gene. This CDR3 contains 12 residues. In DNA, the CDR3 is TGTGCCTGGAGTGCTAGCGGGGTTGAGCAGTTCTTC. Translated: CAWSASGVEQFF.

The chain carries TRBV5-4 and TRBJ1-5, with TRBD1 matching over 7 bases. Trimming at V came to 4 bases and at J to 3 bases, leaving 4 bases not matched to a gene. There are 14 residues in the CDR3. Germline CDR1 is SGHNT and CDR2 is YYREEE (reference sequence). CDR3 sequence: CASSNGQDNQPQHF. The CDR3 coding sequence is TGTGCCAGCAGCAACGGACAGGACAATCAGCCCCAGCATTTT.

This clonotype was seen ten or more times. The chain employs TRBV19 and TRBJ1-2; a possible D gene is TRBD1 (6 bases). The germline CDR1 and CDR2 sequences are LNHDA and SQIVND (reference sequence). CDR3 length equals 15 residues. V lost 6 bases to trimming and J lost 6 bases, with 20 bases between them. In nucleotides, the CDR3 is TGTGCCAGTAGCCCTCCGAGGGGGGCGAAGGATGGCTACACCTTC. The encoded protein is CASSPPRGAKDGYTF.

In this sample, this clonotype turned up many times. CDR3 protein: CASSAGQGSSYNSPLHF. The CDR3 nucleotides read TGTGCCAGCAGCGCCGGACAGGGGAGCTCCTATAATTCACCCCTCCACTTT. V usage is TRBV2 and J usage is TRBJ1-6, with 9 bases identical to TRBD1. CDR3 length equals 17 residues. The V and J ends lost 6 bases and 0 bases, in that order; junction bases with no gene match: 6. The germline V gene encodes CDR1 SNHLY and CDR2 FYNNEI.

This clonotype was observed many times. The V gene is TRBV27, the J gene TRBJ1-1; 10 bases match TRBD1. V dropped 10 bases and J dropped 0; count of bases not matched to a gene: 5. Germline loops: CDR1 MNHEY, CDR2 SMNVEV (reference sequence). This CDR3 spans 14 amino acids. The CDR3 spells CATRTGGMNTEAFF. CDR3 bases: TGTGCCACCAGGACAGGGGGAATGAACACTGAAGCTTTCTTT.

In its sample, this clonotype was seen many times. V is TRBV5-1 and J is TRBJ2-7; maybe TRBD1 (6 bases). The CDR3 contains 15 residues. The V and J ends lost 0 bases and 4 bases respectively, with 14 bases between them. Germline values: CDR1 SGHRS, CDR2 YFSETQ. CDR3 bases: TGCGCCAGCAGCTTGGGAGGACAGCTCTATTACGAGCAGTACTTC. Protein product: CASSLGGQLYYEQYF.

This chain uses TRBV5-1 with TRBJ2-4, with a tentative D call TRBD1 (5 bases). Germline CDR1 reads SGHRS; CDR2 reads YFSETQ. There are 14 residues in the CDR3. Trimming took 0 bases from V and 9 from J, leaving 13 bases between them. CDR3 amino acids: CASSLAQGGSIQYF. CDR3 sequence (DNA): TGCGCCAGCAGCTTGGCCCAGGGCGGTAGCATTCAGTACTTC.

This clonotype was found a few times. The rearrangement joins TRBV7-9 to TRBJ2-5, with D perhaps TRBD2 (6 bases). Trimming took off 5 bases at V and 5 bases at J, with 18 bases between the two ends. The CDR3 length is 15 residues. The germline gives CDR1 SEHNR, CDR2 FQNEAQ (reference sequence). The CDR3, as DNA: TGTGCCAGCAGCCCACAGGAGGGTAATCGGGAGACCCAGTACTTC. It translates to CASSPQEGNRETQYF.

This clonotype has a count of ten or more. The DNA of the CDR3 is TGTGCCAGCAACCTGCCCGGGACAGGCTACGAGCAGTACTTC. Translated: CASNLPGTGYEQYF. The rearrangement joins TRBV28 to TRBJ2-7; TRBD1 matches 8 bases. This CDR3 contains 14 residues. V lost 7 bases and J lost 3; bases outside the gene matches: 8. Germline CDR1 and CDR2: MDHEN and SYDVKM.

In this sample, this clonotype turned up many times. The V and J genes are TRBV6-2 or TRBV6-3 and TRBJ1-5, with D perhaps TRBD1 (5 bases). Between the trimmed V and J ends, which lost 6 bases and 7 bases, there was a span of 22 bases. This CDR3 has 16 amino acids. The V gene's germline CDR1 is MNHEY and CDR2 SVGEGT. CDR3 DNA sequence: TGTGCCAGCAGCCCCGCGGGCAGGGACCGCACCCAGCCCCAGCATTTT. It yields the protein CASSPAGRDRTQPQHF.

This clonotype was seen repeatedly, ten times or more. V is TRBV28 and J is TRBJ2-7; D gene unclear. Trimming removed 3 bases at V and 2 bases at J, with 8 bases between. Per the germline V gene, CDR1 is MDHEN and CDR2 is SYDVKM. The CDR3 spans 13 residues. The CDR3 nucleotides are TGTGCCAGCAGTTTGGACCCAACCTACGAGCAGTACTTC. This gives the protein CASSLDPTYEQYF.

This clonotype was recorded many times. This CDR3 is CASSESTPGTGPEAFF. CDR3 DNA: TGCGCCAGCAGTGAGTCGACTCCCGGGACAGGCCCTGAAGCTTTCTTT. The V gene is TRBV10-1, the J gene TRBJ1-1; 8 bases match TRBD1. The CDR3 covers 16 residues. Germline CDR1 is WNHNN and CDR2 is SYGVQD (reference sequence). V gave up 0 bases and J gave up 6 bases; unmatched junction bases: 9.

This clonotype was recorded at least ten times. The V gene is TRBV20-1, the J gene TRBJ2-1, with D perhaps matching TRBD2 (7 bases). Germline V gene data show CDR1 as DFQATT and CDR2 as SNEGSKA (reference sequence). This CDR3 has 16 residues. V lost 3 bases and J 5 bases, leaving 20 bases between the germline ends. The CDR3 DNA sequence: TGCAGTGCTAGTCCGGAGGGGGGGGAATATCACAATGAGCAGTTCTTC. This sequence encodes CSASPEGGEYHNEQFF.

The V call is TRBV29-1, the J call TRBJ1-1; D is uncertain. This CDR3 comprises 10 residues. V dropped 5 bases and J dropped 5 bases, with 6 bases sitting between them. CDR1 is SQVTM and CDR2 is ANQGSEA in the germline V gene. The CDR3 sequence is CSVSGTEAFF. CDR3 bases: TGCAGCGTTTCGGGGACTGAAGCTTTCTTT.

This clonotype was recorded at least ten times. The CDR3 loop reads CASTTGGSGANVLTF. As DNA, the CDR3 is TGTGCCAGCACCACGGGGGGGTCAGGGGCCAACGTCCTGACTTTC. The V gene is TRBV6-1, the J gene TRBJ2-6; TRBD2 aligns across 8 bases. This CDR3 has 15 amino acids. V was pared by 7 bases and J by 4 bases, with 6 bases of the junction left unmatched. Per germline, CDR1 MNHNS and CDR2 SASEGT.

This clonotype was seen repeatedly, ten times or more. The chain uses TRBV12-3 or TRBV12-4 and TRBJ1-1, with 10 bases that match TRBD1. J gave up 5 bases and V 4 bases, and 7 bases lay outside the gene matches. The CDR3 sequence is 15 residues long. The DNA of the CDR3 is TGTGCCAGCAGTTCCCAGACAGGGGGCGGAACTGAAGCTTTCTTT. Encoded protein: CASSSQTGGGTEAFF.

This clonotype appeared many times. CDR3 region: CASSLLDVGGRLFF. Written as DNA, the CDR3 is TGTGCCAGCAGCCTTCTGGACGTCGGGGGGAGACTGTTTTTT. V usage is TRBV14 and J usage is TRBJ1-4; D is perhaps TRBD1 (5 bases). This CDR3 spans 14 amino acids. Germline V gives CDR1 SGHDN, CDR2 FVKESK. V lost 4 bases and J 13 bases, leaving 19 bases between the germline ends.

This clonotype came up a few times. The chain combines TRBV5-1 with TRBJ2-5; 9 nucleotides match TRBD1. The CDR3 spans 15 residues. With 4 bases clipped from V and 1 base from J, the junction kept 5 bases outside the gene matches. Per germline, CDR1 SGHRS and CDR2 YFSETQ. The CDR3 region has the DNA TGCGCCAGCAGCCCAACGACAGGGGGCCAAGAGACCCAGTACTTC. Protein: CASSPTTGGQETQYF. The full variable domain, in which reference TRBV5-1 and TRBJ2-5 provide the parts outside the CDR3, is KAGVTQTPRYLIKTRGQQVTLSCSPISGHRSVSWYQQTPGQGLQFLFEYFSETQRNKGNFPGRFSGRQFSNSRSEMNVSTLELGDSALYLCASSPTTGGQETQYFGPGTRLLVL.

This clonotype was detected many times. In DNA, the CDR3 is TGTGCCAGCAGCCCCCAAGGGGGCACTGAAGCTTTCTTT. The encoded protein is CASSPQGGTEAFF. The genes are TRBV7-2 and TRBJ1-1, with D perhaps TRBD1 (6 bases). This CDR3 region has 13 residues. From germline, CDR1 is SGHTA and CDR2 FQGNSA. V was shortened by 5 bases and J by 4 bases, with 11 bases between the two germline ends.